The sequence of this TCR beta chain was determined in a study of blood T cells in healthy people across ages. Primed by a sample-barcoded 5' primer and a J-beta primer mix, a second PCR proceeded for about 7 to 11 cycles. MiXCR, run by TCRdb on the 5' RACE reads, gives a single entry per CDR3 protein. Here the sample spans over 1,300,000 distinct CDR3 sequences, around 59% being singletons. Per germline, CDR1 SGHVS and CDR2 FQNEAQ. V was cut by 5 bases and J by 4 bases, with 17 bases left in between. This CDR3 region has 15 residues. This chain uses TRBV7-8 with TRBJ1-2, with D uncertain. The source of this sequence is a man younger than 35 in good health. Source material: blood. The CDR3 reads CASSPREALIYGYTF. The CDR3 DNA reads TGTGCCAGCAGCCCCCGGGAAGCTCTAATCTATGGCTACACCTTC.